The 28 T cell receptor beta chains presented below share a single source sample, sequenced in a study of CD8 T cells in ankylosing spondylitis. The antigens of these receptors remain unknown. Study-level findings and limits: A motif of under ten highly homologous TCR beta variants was seen as apparently characteristic of ankylosing spondylitis blood.

TCRdb re-called the 5' RACE reads through MiXCR, storing one row per CDR3 protein. Of about 750,000 distinct CDR3 sequences in the sample, about 20% were seen once. The sample taken for sequencing was blood, either unsorted or a sorted T cell fraction (not recorded which). These receptors all stem from a male donor with ankylosing spondylitis.

The V gene is TRBV15, the J gene TRBJ1-1, with 7 nucleotides matching TRBD1. The J segment lost 0 bases and the V segment lost 4 bases, leaving 2 bases of the junction unmatched. CDR1 and CDR2 (germline): LNHNV, YYDKDF (reference sequence). The CDR3 sequence is 14 residues long. Here the CDR3 DNA reads TGTGCCACCAGCAAAGGGACAGTGAACACTGAAGCTTTCTTT. The encoded protein is CATSKGTVNTEAFF.

This sequence joins TRBV6-2 or TRBV6-3 and TRBJ2-2; no reliable D call. The germline V and J ends were trimmed by 5 bases and 2 bases, with 9 bases remaining between them. The CDR3 has 14 residues. Germline V gene data show CDR1 as MNHEY and CDR2 as SVGEGT. The CDR3 DNA sequence: TGTGCCAGCAGTAAACGACAAAACACCGGGGAGCTGTTTTTT. Amino acid sequence: CASSKRQNTGELFF.

This chain uses TRBV20-1 with TRBJ1-6; weak D call: TRBD1 (5 bases). This CDR3 has 17 residues. Germline V gene lookup returns CDR1 DFQATT and CDR2 SNEGSKA (reference sequence). V lost 6 bases and J lost 4, with 22 bases in between. The CDR3 DNA is TGCAGTGCCCCCGCCGCGGGGACCTCTTCTTATAATTCACCCCTCCACTTT. Protein sequence: CSAPAAGTSSYNSPLHF.

The V and J genes are TRBV3-1 and TRBJ2-1, with D possibly TRBD1 on 6 matching bases. CDR1 LGHDT and CDR2 YNNKEL come from the germline V gene (reference sequence). The CDR3 extends over 15 amino acids. With 3 bases removed from V and 4 bases from J, the gap between germline ends came to 13 bases. The CDR3 reads CASSQPRQVYNEQFF. In DNA, the CDR3 is TGTGCCAGCAGCCAGCCCCGACAGGTTTACAATGAGCAGTTCTTC.

This clonotype was seen many times. The V call is TRBV12-3 or TRBV12-4, the J call TRBJ2-1; perhaps TRBD1 as D (6 bases). The germline V and J ends were trimmed by 6 bases and 4 bases, with 7 bases remaining between them. This CDR3 region has 12 residues. The CDR3 nucleotides read TGTGCCAGCAGGACAGGTTACAATGAGCAGTTCTTC. Translation gives CASRTGYNEQFF.

This clonotype appeared a few times. V gene TRBV12-3 or TRBV12-4 combines with J gene TRBJ2-4; D not certain. The CDR3 is 14 residues long. V lost 11 bases and J lost 7, with 21 bases in between. The CDR3 spells CAASSRDSVNIQYF. CDR3 DNA sequence: TGTGCCGCCAGCTCCAGAGATTCGGTGAACATTCAGTACTTC.

This clonotype has more than one count but fewer than ten. V usage is TRBV4-2 and J usage is TRBJ1-4, with unresolved D. The CDR3 is 14 residues long. V lost 0 bases, J lost 2 bases, and 4 bases lay in between. Germline-derived CDR1 and CDR2 are LGHNA and YNFKEQ. This CDR3 reads CASSQDPTNEKLFF. CDR3 DNA sequence: TGTGCCAGCAGCCAAGATCCCACTAATGAAAAACTGTTTTTT.

This clonotype was recorded a few times. The J gene is TRBJ2-1, the V gene TRBV4-3, with 11 bases matching TRBD2. Germline loops: CDR1 LGHNA, CDR2 YSLEER. Trimming at V came to 0 bases and at J to 6 bases, leaving 7 bases not matched to a gene. The CDR3 consists of 17 residues. The CDR3 DNA sequence: TGCGCCAGCAGCCAAGATCAGGTTAGCGGGAGGGCCAATGAGCAGTTCTTC. Translation: CASSQDQVSGRANEQFF.

This clonotype was counted between two and nine times. J is TRBJ2-4 and V is TRBV20-1, with D perhaps TRBD2 (5 bases). The CDR3 has 16 residues. Germline-derived CDR1 and CDR2 are DFQATT and SNEGSKA (reference sequence). V gave up 0 bases and J gave up 7 bases, with 19 bases separating them. CDR3 DNA sequence: TGCAGTGCTAGAGATTCCGGGGTGGTGGCTAGGAACATTCAGTACTTC. Translation: CSARDSGVVARNIQYF.

The table lists this clonotype with a few counts. CDR3: CSARGIEWEAFF. DNA of the CDR3: TGCAGTGCTAGAGGAATCGAGTGGGAAGCTTTCTTT. The chain links TRBV20-1 to TRBJ1-1; D call uncertain. V lost 1 base, J lost 8 bases, and 11 bases lay in between. The CDR3 runs to 12 residues. Germline V CDR1 and CDR2: DFQATT, SNEGSKA (reference sequence).

This rearrangement joins TRBV20-1 to TRBJ2-1; weak D call: TRBD1 (6 bases). The ends were cut back, 1 base at V and 6 bases at J, with 16 bases in the middle. Germline CDR1 reads DFQATT; CDR2 reads SNEGSKA (reference sequence). This CDR3 is 15 amino acids long. The CDR3 sequence: CSARGNRDWVNEQFF. As DNA, the CDR3 is TGCAGTGCTAGAGGGAACAGGGATTGGGTCAATGAGCAGTTCTTC.

This clonotype occurred a few times. The chain links TRBV20-1 to TRBJ1-1; no definite D call. The V gene lost 3 bases and the J gene lost 7 bases, with 9 bases spanning the gap. The CDR3 extends over 11 amino acids. Germline V CDR1 and CDR2: DFQATT, SNEGSKA (reference sequence). This CDR3 is CSARDEGEAFF. CDR3 coding DNA: TGCAGTGCTAGGGACGAGGGTGAAGCTTTCTTT.

This clonotype was seen many times. The rearrangement joins TRBV12-3 or TRBV12-4 to TRBJ2-1; D remains ambiguous. The CDR3 is 13 amino acids. V dropped 1 base and J dropped 5 bases, with 6 bases sitting between them. CDR3 DNA sequence: TGTGCCAGCAGTTTAGGGCTCAACAATGAGCAGTTCTTC. It encodes CASSLGLNNEQFF.

There are a few counts of this clonotype. V gene TRBV4-1 combines with J gene TRBJ2-3; the D gene is possibly TRBD2 (5 bases). Looked up from germline, CDR1 is MGHRA and CDR2 is YSYEKL. Trimming took 4 bases from V and 2 from J, leaving 10 bases between them. The CDR3 consists of 14 residues. The CDR3 nucleotides read TGCGCCAGCAGCCGGAGCGGATTCACAGATACGCAGTATTTT. It specifies CASSRSGFTDTQYF.

The chain is built from TRBV6-5 and TRBJ1-4, with D unresolved. The V and J ends lost 0 bases and 7 bases respectively, with 12 bases between them. The CDR3 totals 15 residues. CDR1 MNHEY and CDR2 SVGAGI come from the germline V gene. The CDR3 DNA reads TGTGCCAGCAGTTACTCGACGTCTCGGAGTGAAAAACTGTTTTTT. This sequence encodes CASSYSTSRSEKLFF.

This clonotype was seen a handful of times. The rearrangement uses TRBV7-3 and TRBJ2-3; D ambiguous. V was shortened by 5 bases and J by 8 bases, with 14 bases between the two germline ends. The germline V gene has CDR1 SGHTA and CDR2 FQGTGA. This CDR3 contains 13 residues. CDR3 residues: CASSPQPLTTQYF. The DNA for the CDR3 is TGTGCCAGCAGCCCGCAGCCCCTTACTACGCAGTATTTT.

This clonotype has just a few counts. J is TRBJ2-1 and V is TRBV14; D unclear. Trimming shortened V by 4 bases and J by 0 bases, and 13 bases separated the two germline ends. Per the germline V gene, CDR1 is SGHDN and CDR2 is FVKESK. The CDR3 extends over 16 amino acids. The CDR3 DNA reads as TGTGCCAGCAGCCTAGAGAAGTTTCGCTCCTACAATGAGCAGTTCTTC. This sequence encodes CASSLEKFRSYNEQFF. Supplemented by reference TRBV14 and TRBJ2-1, the full variable domain reads EAGVTQFPSHSVIEKGQTVTLRCDPISGHDNLYWYRRVMGKEIKFLLHFVKESKQDESGMPNNRFLAERTGGTYSTLKVQPAELEDSGVYFCASSLEKFRSYNEQFFGPGTRLTVL.

The chain links TRBV5-5 to TRBJ1-1; D might be TRBD1 (6 bases). V lost 4 bases, J lost 8 bases, and 18 bases lay in between. In germline, CDR1 is SGHKS, CDR2 YYEKEE (reference sequence). This CDR3 region has 14 residues. The CDR3 here is CASSLEGVGNEAFF. CDR3 in DNA: TGTGCCAGCAGCCTGGAGGGGGTGGGTAACGAAGCTTTCTTT.

The rearrangement uses TRBV5-1 and TRBJ1-6, with D possibly matching TRBD1 (6 bases). The CDR3 sequence is 13 residues long. The V gene's germline CDR1 is SGHRS and CDR2 YFSETQ. With 3 bases removed from V and 16 bases from J, the gap between germline ends came to 17 bases. CDR3 sequence reads: CASSSEEGVGLHF. The DNA of the CDR3 is TGCGCCAGCAGCTCGGAGGAGGGGGTCGGACTCCACTTT.

This clonotype was seen more than once but under ten times. The chain couples TRBV20-1 to TRBJ1-2; 8 nucleotides line up with TRBD1. The germline CDR1 and CDR2 sequences are DFQATT and SNEGSKA (reference sequence). The CDR3 length is 14 residues. V shed 0 bases and J 8 bases; nucleotides not matched to a gene: 8. The chain's CDR3 is CSARDTRTGRGYTF. CDR3 nucleotide sequence: TGCAGTGCTAGAGATACACGGACAGGGCGCGGCTACACCTTC.

The rearrangement uses TRBV2 and TRBJ1-5; 7 bases line up with TRBD1. Losses at the gene ends were 7 bases for V and 0 bases for J; bases not matched to a gene: 6. Germline values: CDR1 SNHLY, CDR2 FYNNEI. The length of the CDR3 is 15 residues. The CDR3: CASNAGTDSNQPQHF. CDR3 nucleotides: TGTGCCAGCAATGCGGGGACAGATAGCAATCAGCCCCAGCATTTT.

The V call is TRBV20-1, the J call TRBJ1-3, with 8 bases fitting TRBD1. After removal of 5 bases from V and 2 bases from J, the junction contained 8 bases not matched to a gene. Looked up from germline, CDR1 is DFQATT and CDR2 is SNEGSKA (reference sequence). CDR3 length equals 15 residues. This CDR3 is CSAGPGGFPGNTIYF. The CDR3 nucleotides are TGCAGTGCTGGACCAGGGGGCTTCCCTGGAAACACCATATATTTT.

A few counts support this clonotype. The V gene is TRBV20-1, the J gene TRBJ2-1, with D possibly called TRBD1 or TRBD2 (5 bases each). With 4 bases removed from V and 1 base from J, the gap between germline ends came to 14 bases. Germline V gene data show CDR1 as DFQATT and CDR2 as SNEGSKA (reference sequence). This CDR3 comprises 15 residues. This chain's CDR3 is CSATPGDVSYNEQFF. In DNA form, the CDR3 reads TGCAGTGCTACCCCCGGGGACGTTTCCTACAATGAGCAGTTCTTC.

This clonotype has a handful of counts. The gene calls are TRBV29-1 and TRBJ2-7; D may be TRBD1 (6 bases). Trimming cost V 7 bases and J 2 bases, with 18 bases left between them. The CDR3 loop spans 14 amino acids. Germline V CDR1 and CDR2: SQVTM, ANQGSEA. The CDR3 protein is CSAAGQGGTYEQYF. For the CDR3, the DNA is TGCAGCGCCGCCGGTCAAGGGGGTACCTACGAGCAGTACTTC.

The chain has TRBV15 and TRBJ1-2; D is uncertain. The CDR3 runs 14 residues. V was trimmed by 0 bases and J by 3 bases, leaving 8 bases between them. Germline V gives CDR1 LNHNV, CDR2 YYDKDF (reference sequence). The DNA for the CDR3 is TGTGCCACCAGCAGAGATCGGGCGGACTATGGCTACACCTTC. Encoded protein: CATSRDRADYGYTF.

There are a few counts of this clonotype. This chain links TRBV12-3 or TRBV12-4 with TRBJ1-6; the D is unclear. Deletions cut 0 bases from V and 0 bases from J, with 3 bases between. This CDR3 contains 15 residues. The CDR3 reads CASSLASSYNSPLHF. The CDR3 DNA reads as TGTGCCAGCAGTTTAGCGAGCTCCTATAATTCACCCCTCCACTTT.

This clonotype was detected a few times. This chain links TRBV11-2 with TRBJ2-3; 8 nucleotides line up with TRBD2. The V segment lost 6 bases and the J segment 3 bases; nucleotides outside the gene matches: 11. Germline-derived CDR1 and CDR2 are SGHAT and FQNNGV. The CDR3 has 16 amino acids. CDR3 nucleotide sequence: TGTGCCAGCAGTCCTCTACGGGGGGGCGTAACAGATACGCAGTATTTT. It encodes CASSPLRGGVTDTQYF.

This clonotype was seen many times. The V gene is TRBV20-1, the J gene TRBJ2-5; possibly TRBD1 for D (5 bases). V shed 4 bases and J shed 5 bases, with 23 bases lying between them. The germline gives CDR1 DFQATT, CDR2 SNEGSKA (reference sequence). The CDR3 runs 16 residues. DNA of the CDR3: TGCAGTGCTATCGTGGGTGGGGCGCGAGTGGGGGAGACCCAGTACTTC. Its translation: CSAIVGGARVGETQYF.